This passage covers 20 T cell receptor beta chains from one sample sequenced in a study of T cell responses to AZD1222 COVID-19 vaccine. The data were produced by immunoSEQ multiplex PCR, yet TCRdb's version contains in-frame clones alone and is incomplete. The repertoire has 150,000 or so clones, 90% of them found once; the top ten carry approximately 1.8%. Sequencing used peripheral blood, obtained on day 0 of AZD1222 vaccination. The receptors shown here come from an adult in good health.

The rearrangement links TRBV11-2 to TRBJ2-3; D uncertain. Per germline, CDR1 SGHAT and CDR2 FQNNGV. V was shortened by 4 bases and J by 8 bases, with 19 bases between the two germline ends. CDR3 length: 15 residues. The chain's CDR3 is CASSSQRDFIGTQYF. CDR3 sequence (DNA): TGTGCCAGCAGCTCCCAGCGAGATTTTATTGGTACGCAGTATTTT.

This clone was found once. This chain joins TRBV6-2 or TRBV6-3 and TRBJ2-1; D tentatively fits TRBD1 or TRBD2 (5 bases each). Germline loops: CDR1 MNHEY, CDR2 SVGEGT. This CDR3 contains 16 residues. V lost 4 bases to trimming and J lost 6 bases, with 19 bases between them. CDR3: CASSLLQVKGVNEQFF. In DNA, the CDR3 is TGTGCCAGCAGTTTACTACAGGTTAAGGGAGTCAATGAGCAGTTCTTC.

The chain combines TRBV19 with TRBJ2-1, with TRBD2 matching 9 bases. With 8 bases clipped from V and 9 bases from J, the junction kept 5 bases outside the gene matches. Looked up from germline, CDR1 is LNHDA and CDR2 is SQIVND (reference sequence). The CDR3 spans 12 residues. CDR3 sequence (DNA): TGTGCCAGTTCTAGCGGGGAGGCTGAGCAGTTCTTC. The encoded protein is CASSSGEAEQFF.

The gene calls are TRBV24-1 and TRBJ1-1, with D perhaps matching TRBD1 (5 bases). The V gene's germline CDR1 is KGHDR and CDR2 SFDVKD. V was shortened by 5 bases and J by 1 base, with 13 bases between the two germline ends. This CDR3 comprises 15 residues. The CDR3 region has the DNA TGTGCCACCAGTGTCGGGACGGCAGGGAACACTGAAGCTTTCTTT. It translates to CATSVGTAGNTEAFF.

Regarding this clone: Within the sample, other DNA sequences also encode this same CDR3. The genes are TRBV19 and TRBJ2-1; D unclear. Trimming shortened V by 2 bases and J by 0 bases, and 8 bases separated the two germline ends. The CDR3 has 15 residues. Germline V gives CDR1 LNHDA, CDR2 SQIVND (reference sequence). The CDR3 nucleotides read TGTGCCAGTAGTATATCCGGAAGCTCCTACAATGAGCAGTTCTTC. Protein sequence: CASSISGSSYNEQFF.

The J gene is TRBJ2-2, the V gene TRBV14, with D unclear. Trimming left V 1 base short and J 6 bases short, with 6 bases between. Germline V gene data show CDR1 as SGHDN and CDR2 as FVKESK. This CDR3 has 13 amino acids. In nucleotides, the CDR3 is TGTGCCAGCAGCCAAGCGATCTCCGGGGAGCTGTTTTTT. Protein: CASSQAISGELFF.

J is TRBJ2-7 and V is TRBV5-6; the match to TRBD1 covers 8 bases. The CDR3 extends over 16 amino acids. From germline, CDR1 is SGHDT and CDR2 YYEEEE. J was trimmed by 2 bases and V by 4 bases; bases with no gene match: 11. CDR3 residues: CASSETGTGVPYEQYF. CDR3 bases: TGTGCCAGCAGCGAAACCGGGACAGGAGTTCCCTACGAGCAGTACTTC.

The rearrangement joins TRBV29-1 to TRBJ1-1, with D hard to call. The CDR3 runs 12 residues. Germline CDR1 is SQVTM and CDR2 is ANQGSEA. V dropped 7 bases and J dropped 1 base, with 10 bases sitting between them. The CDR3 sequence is CSEKYANTEAFF. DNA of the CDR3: TGCAGCGAGAAGTATGCGAACACTGAAGCTTTCTTT.

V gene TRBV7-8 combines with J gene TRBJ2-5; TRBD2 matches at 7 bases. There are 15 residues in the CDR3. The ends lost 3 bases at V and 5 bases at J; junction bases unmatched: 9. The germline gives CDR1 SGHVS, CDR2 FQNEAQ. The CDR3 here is CASSFGTGRGETQYF. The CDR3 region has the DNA TGTGCCAGCAGCTTCGGGACTGGGAGGGGCGAGACCCAGTACTTC.

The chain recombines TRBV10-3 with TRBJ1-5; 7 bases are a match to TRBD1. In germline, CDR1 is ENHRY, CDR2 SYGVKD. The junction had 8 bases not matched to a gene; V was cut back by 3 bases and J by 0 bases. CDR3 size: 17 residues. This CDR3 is CAISESWTGFSNQPQHF. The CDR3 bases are TGTGCCATCAGTGAATCCTGGACAGGATTTAGCAATCAGCCCCAGCATTTT.

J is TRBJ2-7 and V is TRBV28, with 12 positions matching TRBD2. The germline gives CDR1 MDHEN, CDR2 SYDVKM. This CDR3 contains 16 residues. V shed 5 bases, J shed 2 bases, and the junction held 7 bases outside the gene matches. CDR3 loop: CASSPRGTSGPYEQYF. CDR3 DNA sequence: TGTGCCAGCAGTCCCAGAGGGACTAGCGGGCCCTACGAGCAGTACTTC.

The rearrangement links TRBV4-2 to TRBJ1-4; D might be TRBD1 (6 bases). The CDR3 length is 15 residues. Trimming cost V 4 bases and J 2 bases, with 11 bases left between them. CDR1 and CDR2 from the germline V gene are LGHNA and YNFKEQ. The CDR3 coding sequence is TGTGCCAGCAGCCCTACAGGGTTCACTAATGAAAAACTGTTTTTT. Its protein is CASSPTGFTNEKLFF.

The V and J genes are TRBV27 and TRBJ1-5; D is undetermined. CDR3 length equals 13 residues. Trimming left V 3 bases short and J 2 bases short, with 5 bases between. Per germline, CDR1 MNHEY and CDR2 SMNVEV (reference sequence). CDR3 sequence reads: CASSFEGNQPQHF. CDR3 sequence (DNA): TGTGCCAGCAGTTTTGAAGGCAATCAGCCCCAGCATTTT.

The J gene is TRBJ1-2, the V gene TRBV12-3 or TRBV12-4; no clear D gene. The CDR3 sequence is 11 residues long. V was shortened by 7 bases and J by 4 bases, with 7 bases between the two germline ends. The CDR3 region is CASTQGYGYTF. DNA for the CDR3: TGTGCCAGCACCCAAGGCTATGGCTACACCTTC.

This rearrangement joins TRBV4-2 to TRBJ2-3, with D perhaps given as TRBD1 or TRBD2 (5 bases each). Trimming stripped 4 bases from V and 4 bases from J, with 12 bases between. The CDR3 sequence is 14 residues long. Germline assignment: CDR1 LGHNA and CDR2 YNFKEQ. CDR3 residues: CASSLNEGPDTQYF. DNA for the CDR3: TGTGCCAGCAGCCTAAATGAGGGGCCAGATACGCAGTATTTT.

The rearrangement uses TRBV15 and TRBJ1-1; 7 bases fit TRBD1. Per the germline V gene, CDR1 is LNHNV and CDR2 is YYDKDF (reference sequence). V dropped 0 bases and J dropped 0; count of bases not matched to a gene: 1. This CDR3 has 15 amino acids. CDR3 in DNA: TGTGCCACCAGCAGAGACAGGGGGTTGAACACTGAAGCTTTCTTT. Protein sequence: CATSRDRGLNTEAFF.

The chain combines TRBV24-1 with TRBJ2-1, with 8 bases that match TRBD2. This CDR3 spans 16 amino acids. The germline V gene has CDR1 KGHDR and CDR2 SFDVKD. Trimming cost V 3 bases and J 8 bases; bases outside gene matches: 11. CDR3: CATSDRGSGKPDEQFF. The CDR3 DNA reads TGTGCCACCAGTGATAGAGGTAGCGGGAAGCCGGATGAGCAGTTCTTC.

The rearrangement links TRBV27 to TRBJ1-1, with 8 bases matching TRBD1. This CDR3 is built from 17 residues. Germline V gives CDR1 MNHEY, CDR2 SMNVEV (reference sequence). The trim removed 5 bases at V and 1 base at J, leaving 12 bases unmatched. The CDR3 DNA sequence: TGTGCCAGCAGTCATACCGGGGACAGGCCCAAGAACACTGAAGCTTTCTTT. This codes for CASSHTGDRPKNTEAFF.

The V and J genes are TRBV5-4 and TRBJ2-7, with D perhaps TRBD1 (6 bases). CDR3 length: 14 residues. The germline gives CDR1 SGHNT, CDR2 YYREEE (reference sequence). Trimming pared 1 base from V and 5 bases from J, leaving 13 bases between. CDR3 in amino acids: CASSLMGARDEQYF. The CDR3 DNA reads TGTGCCAGCAGCTTGATGGGGGCGCGCGACGAGCAGTACTTC. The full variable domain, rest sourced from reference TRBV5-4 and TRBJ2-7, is ETGVTQSPTHLIKTRGQQVTLRCSSQSGHNTVSWYQQALGQGPQFIFQYYREEENGRGNFPPRFSGLQFPNYSSELNVNALELDDSALYLCASSLMGARDEQYFGPGTRLTVT.

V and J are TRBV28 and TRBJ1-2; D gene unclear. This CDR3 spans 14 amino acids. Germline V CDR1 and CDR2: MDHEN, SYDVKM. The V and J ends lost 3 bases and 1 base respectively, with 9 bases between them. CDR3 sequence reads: CASSFLGGNYGYTF. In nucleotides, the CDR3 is TGTGCCAGCAGTTTTCTTGGCGGTAACTATGGCTACACCTTC.